In its sample, the clone carrying this T cell receptor beta chain was seen many times. This specimen belongs to a study of T cells after yellow fever vaccination. TCRdb independently ran MiXCR on the 5' RACE reads; one entry per CDR3 protein. The sample includes roughly 60,000 distinct CDR3 sequences, approximately 6.5% of them seen just once. Germline trimming cut 2 bases from V and 0 bases from J; bases unmatched to any gene: 7. Looked up from germline, CDR1 is SGHDT and CDR2 is YYEEEE. The CDR3 has 18 amino acids. Sequenced here: CD8+ T cells sorted from PBMCs, sampled on the day of the first yellow fever vaccination. This chain joins TRBV5-6 and TRBJ2-6; 8 positions agree with TRBD1. This clonotype originated in a man between 18 and 35 years old who received the YFV17D yellow fever vaccine. CDR3 loop: CASSFPQGAPSGANVLTF. CDR3 coding DNA: TGTGCCAGCAGCTTTCCCCAGGGGGCCCCCTCTGGGGCCAACGTCCTGACTTTC. Full variable domain (outside the CDR3, taken from reference TRBV5-6 and TRBJ2-6): DAGVTQSPTHLIKTRGQQVTLRCSPKSGHDTVSWYQQALGQGPQFIFQYYEEEERQRGNFPDRFSGHQFPNYSSELNVNALLLGDSALYLCASSFPQGAPSGANVLTFGAGSRLTVL.